The present T cell receptor (beta chain) was sequenced within a study of cytomegalovirus exposure and HLA in healthy donors. A multiplex PCR was run with 60 Vbeta primers and 13 Jbeta primers. Clones were sequenced by immunoSEQ multiplex PCR, and TCRdb holds only the in-frame ones, with some missing. The sample has some 70,000 clones. Germline V gives CDR1 LNHDA, CDR2 SQIVND (reference sequence). The CDR3 has 15 amino acids. V was pared by 1 base and J by 0 bases, with 6 bases between. The chain joins TRBV19 to TRBJ2-2; the D is unclear. The clonotype was recovered from a man aged 35 to 55 in good health and CMV-seronegative. The source material was PBMCs. The CDR3 reads CASSIGTSNTGELFF. The CDR3 DNA sequence: TGTGCCAGTAGTATAGGTACATCGAACACCGGGGAGCTGTTTTTT.